This TCR beta chain was found in a study of blood T cell repertoires in COVID-19. Source study methods: Estimated nucleated cell counts came from reference gene primer amplification. Sequenced by immunoSEQ multiplex PCR; TCRdb stores in-frame clones only, minus some. D and trimming were read from the DNA, whereas the V and J calls and clone size are those reported in that table. The profile shows over 350,000 clones, 88% of them singletons. CDR3 length equals 13 residues. V gave up 7 bases and J gave up 11 bases, with 18 bases separating them. Germline V gene data show CDR1 as LNHDA and CDR2 as SQIVND (reference sequence).

The J gene is TRBJ1-3, the V gene TRBV19; D is uncertain. The TCR comes from a woman in her twenties or thirties with acute COVID-19. Material: PBMCs or T cells enriched from blood (not recorded which). CDR3 sequence: CASTDDRVLSIYF. The CDR3, as DNA: TGTGCCAGTACCGATGACCGGGTTCTCTCCATATATTTT. The full variable domain, with the rest looked up from reference TRBV19 and TRBJ1-3, is DGGITQSPKYLFRKEGQNVTLSCEQNLNHDAMYWYRQDPGQGLRLIYYSQIVNDFQKGDIAEGYSVSREKKESFPLTVTSAQKNPTAFYLCASTDDRVLSIYFGEGSWLTVV.